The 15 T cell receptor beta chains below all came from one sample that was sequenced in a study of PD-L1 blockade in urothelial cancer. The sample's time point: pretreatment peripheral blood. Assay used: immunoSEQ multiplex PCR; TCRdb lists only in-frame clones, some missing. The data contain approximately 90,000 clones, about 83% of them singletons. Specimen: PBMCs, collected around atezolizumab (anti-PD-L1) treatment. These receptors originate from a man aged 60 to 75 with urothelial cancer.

The CDR3 DNA follows: TGTGCCAGCAGGGAGCGGGGCGACCAAGAGACCCAGTACTTC. Protein sequence: CASRERGDQETQYF. This sequence joins TRBV6-5 and TRBJ2-5, with 7 bases that match TRBD2. With 6 bases clipped from V and 0 bases from J, the junction kept 4 bases outside the gene matches. Looked up from germline, CDR1 is MNHEY and CDR2 is SVGAGI. The CDR3 contains 14 residues.

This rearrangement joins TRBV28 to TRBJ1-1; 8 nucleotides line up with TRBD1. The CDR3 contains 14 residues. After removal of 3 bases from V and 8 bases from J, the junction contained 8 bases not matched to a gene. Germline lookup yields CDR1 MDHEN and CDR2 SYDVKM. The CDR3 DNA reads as TGTGCCAGCAGTTTTCCGCAGGGGGCGGGCGAAGCTTTCTTT. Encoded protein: CASSFPQGAGEAFF.

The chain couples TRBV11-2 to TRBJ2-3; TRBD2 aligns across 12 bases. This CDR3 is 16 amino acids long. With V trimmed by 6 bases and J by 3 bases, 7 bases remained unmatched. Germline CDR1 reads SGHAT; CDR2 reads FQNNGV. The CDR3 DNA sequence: TGTGCCAGCAGGGTTTCTAGCGGGGGGGCGACAGATACGCAGTATTTT. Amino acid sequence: CASRVSSGGATDTQYF.

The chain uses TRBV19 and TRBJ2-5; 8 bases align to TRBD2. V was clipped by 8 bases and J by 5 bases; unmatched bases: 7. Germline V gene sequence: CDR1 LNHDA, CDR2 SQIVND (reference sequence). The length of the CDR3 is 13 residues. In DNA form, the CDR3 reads TGTGCCAGTCAACCGGGACTAGGGGAGACCCAGTACTTC. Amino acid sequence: CASQPGLGETQYF.

The CDR3, as DNA: TGTGCCAGCAGCCTACTTCAGACTAGCAATGAGCAGTTCTTC. The encoded protein is CASSLLQTSNEQFF. The chain uses TRBV11-2 and TRBJ2-1; perhaps TRBD2 as D (6 bases). With 5 bases removed from V and 6 bases from J, the gap between germline ends came to 14 bases. CDR3 size: 14 residues. Germline lookup yields CDR1 SGHAT and CDR2 FQNNGV.

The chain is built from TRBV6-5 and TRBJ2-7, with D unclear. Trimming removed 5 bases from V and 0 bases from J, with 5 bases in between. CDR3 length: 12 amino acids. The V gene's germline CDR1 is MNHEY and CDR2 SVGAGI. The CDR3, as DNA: TGTGCCAGCAGTCCCGGCTCCTACGAGCAGTACTTC. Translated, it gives CASSPGSYEQYF.

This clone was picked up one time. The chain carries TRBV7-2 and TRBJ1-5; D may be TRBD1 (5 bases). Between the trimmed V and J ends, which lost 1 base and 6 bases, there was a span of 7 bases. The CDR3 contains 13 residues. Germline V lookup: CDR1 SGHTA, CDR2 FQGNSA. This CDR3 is CASSLVQGQPQHF. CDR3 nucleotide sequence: TGTGCCAGCAGCTTAGTCCAGGGTCAGCCCCAGCATTTT. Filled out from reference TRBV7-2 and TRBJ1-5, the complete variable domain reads GAGVSQSPSNKVTEKGKDVELRCDPISGHTALYWYRQSLGQGLEFLIYFQGNSAPDKSGLPSDRFSAERTGGSVSTLTIQRTQQEDSAVYLCASSLVQGQPQHFGDGTRLSIL.

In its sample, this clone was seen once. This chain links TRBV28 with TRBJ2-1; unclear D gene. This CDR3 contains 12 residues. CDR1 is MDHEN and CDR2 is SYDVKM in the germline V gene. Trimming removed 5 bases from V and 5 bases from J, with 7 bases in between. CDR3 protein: CASSARDNEQFF. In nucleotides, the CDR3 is TGTGCCAGCAGTGCTAGAGACAATGAGCAGTTCTTC.

The CDR3 nucleotides read TGTGCCAGCAGCTCCGGAGGGCAGCTAACTTATGGCTACACCTTC. As protein: CASSSGGQLTYGYTF. The chain is built from TRBV4-2 and TRBJ1-2; D is unresolved. CDR3 length equals 15 residues. Germline assignment: CDR1 LGHNA and CDR2 YNFKEQ. Trimming left V 5 bases short and J 5 bases short, with 18 bases between.

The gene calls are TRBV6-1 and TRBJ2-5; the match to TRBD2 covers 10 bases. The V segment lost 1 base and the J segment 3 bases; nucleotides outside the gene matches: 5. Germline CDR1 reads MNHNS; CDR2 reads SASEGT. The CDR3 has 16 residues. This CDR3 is CASSEELAGGKETQYF. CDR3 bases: TGTGCCAGCAGTGAAGAGTTAGCGGGGGGCAAAGAGACCCAGTACTTC.

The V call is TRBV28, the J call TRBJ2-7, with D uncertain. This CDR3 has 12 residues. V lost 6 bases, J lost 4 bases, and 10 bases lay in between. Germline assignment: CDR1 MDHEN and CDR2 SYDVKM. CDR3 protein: CASSKSQYEQYF. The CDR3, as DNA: TGTGCCAGCAGCAAATCCCAATACGAGCAGTACTTC. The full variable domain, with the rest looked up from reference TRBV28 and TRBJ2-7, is DVKVTQSSRYLVKRTGEKVFLECVQDMDHENMFWYRQDPGLGLRLIYFSYDVKMKEKGDIPEGYSVSREKKERFSLILESASTNQTSMYLCASSKSQYEQYFGPGTRLTVT.

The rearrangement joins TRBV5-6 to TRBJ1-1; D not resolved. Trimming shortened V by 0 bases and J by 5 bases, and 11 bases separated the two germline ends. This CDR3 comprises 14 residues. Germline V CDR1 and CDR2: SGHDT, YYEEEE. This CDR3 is CASSLEGWETEAFF. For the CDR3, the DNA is TGTGCCAGCAGCTTGGAAGGGTGGGAGACTGAAGCTTTCTTT.

CDR3 loop: CASSLGVSGRAWGDTQYF. The CDR3 region has the DNA TGTGCCAGCAGCTTAGGGGTTAGCGGGAGGGCCTGGGGAGATACGCAGTATTTT. This chain uses TRBV7-2 with TRBJ2-3; 11 bases map to TRBD2. Trimming removed 1 base from V and 5 bases from J; junction bases left unmatched: 11. Germline V gene lookup returns CDR1 SGHTA and CDR2 FQGNSA. This CDR3 is built from 18 residues. The variable domain in full, with the rest retrieved from reference TRBV7-2 and TRBJ2-3, is GAGVSQSPSNKVTEKGKDVELRCDPISGHTALYWYRQSLGQGLEFLIYFQGNSAPDKSGLPSDRFSAERTGGSVSTLTIQRTQQEDSAVYLCASSLGVSGRAWGDTQYFGPGTRLTVL.

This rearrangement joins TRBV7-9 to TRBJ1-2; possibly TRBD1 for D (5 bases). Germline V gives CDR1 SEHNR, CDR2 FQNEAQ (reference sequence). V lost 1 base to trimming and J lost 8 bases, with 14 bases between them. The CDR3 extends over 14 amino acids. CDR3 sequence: CASSLETDTSGYTF. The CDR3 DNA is TGTGCCAGCAGCTTAGAGACAGACACGAGCGGCTACACCTTC.

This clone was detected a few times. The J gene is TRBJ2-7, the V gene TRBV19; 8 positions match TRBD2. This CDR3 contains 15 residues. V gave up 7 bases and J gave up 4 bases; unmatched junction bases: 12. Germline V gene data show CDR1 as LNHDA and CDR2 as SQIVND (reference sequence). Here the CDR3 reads CASKGNTGLAYEQYF. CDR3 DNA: TGTGCCAGTAAGGGAAATACAGGACTAGCATACGAGCAGTACTTC. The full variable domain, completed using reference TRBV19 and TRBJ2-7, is DGGITQSPKYLFRKEGQNVTLSCEQNLNHDAMYWYRQDPGQGLRLIYYSQIVNDFQKGDIAEGYSVSREKKESFPLTVTSAQKNPTAFYLCASKGNTGLAYEQYFGPGTRLTVT.